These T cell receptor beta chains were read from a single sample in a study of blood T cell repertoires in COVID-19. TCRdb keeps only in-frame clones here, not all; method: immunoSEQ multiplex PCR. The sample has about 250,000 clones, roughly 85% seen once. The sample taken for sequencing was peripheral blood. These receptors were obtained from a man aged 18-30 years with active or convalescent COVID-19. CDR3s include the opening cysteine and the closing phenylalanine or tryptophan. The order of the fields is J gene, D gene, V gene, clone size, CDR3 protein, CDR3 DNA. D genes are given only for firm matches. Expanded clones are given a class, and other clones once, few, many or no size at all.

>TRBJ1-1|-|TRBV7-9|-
CASSLARAAEAFF
TGTGCCAGCAGCTTAGCGAGGGCAGCTGAAGCTTTCTTT
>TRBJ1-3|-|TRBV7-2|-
CASSSMRPSGNTIYF
TGTGCCAGCAGCTCCATGCGCCCCTCTGGAAACACCATATATTTT
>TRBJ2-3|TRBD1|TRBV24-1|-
CATSGPTGGFSSSTDTQYF
TGTGCCACCAGTGGTCCGACAGGGGGCTTTTCCTCTAGCACAGATACGCAGTATTTT
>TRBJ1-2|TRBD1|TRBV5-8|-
CASSFGQGMNYGYTF
TGTGCCAGCAGCTTTGGACAGGGGATGAACTATGGCTACACCTTC
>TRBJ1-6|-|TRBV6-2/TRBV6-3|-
CASSYSGAGDARSPLHF
TGTGCCAGCAGTTACTCAGGGGCGGGAGACGCTCGTTCACCCCTCCACTTT
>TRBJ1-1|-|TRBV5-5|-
CASSLSTGGTEAFF
TGTGCCAGCAGCTTATCCACGGGGGGGACTGAAGCTTTCTTT
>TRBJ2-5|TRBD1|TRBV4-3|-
CASSPQGDGETQYF
TGCGCCAGCAGCCCTCAGGGGGATGGAGAGACCCAGTACTTC
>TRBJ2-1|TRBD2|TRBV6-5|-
CASSRAAGDYNEQFF
TGTGCCAGCAGCCGCGCGGCGGGGGATTACAATGAGCAGTTCTTC
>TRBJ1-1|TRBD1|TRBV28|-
CASSSGTGKAFF
TGTGCCAGCAGCAGTGGGACAGGGAAAGCTTTCTTT
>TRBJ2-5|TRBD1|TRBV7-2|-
CASSLDRAARGTQYF
TGTGCCAGCAGCCTCGACAGGGCTGCGAGGGGTACCCAGTACTTC
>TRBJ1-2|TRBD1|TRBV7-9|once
CASSRWTGSKNYGYTF
TGTGCCAGCAGCCGATGGACAGGGAGTAAGAACTATGGCTACACCTTC
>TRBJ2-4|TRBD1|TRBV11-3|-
CASSDPGQGNIQYF
TGTGCCAGCAGCGATCCGGGACAGGGGAACATTCAGTACTTC
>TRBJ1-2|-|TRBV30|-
CAWGPGGVSTF
TGTGCCTGGGGCCCCGGAGGGGTGTCCACCTTC
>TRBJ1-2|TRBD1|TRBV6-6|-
CASRPPTDRSYGYTF
TGTGCCAGCAGACCCCCTACGGACAGGTCCTATGGCTACACCTTC
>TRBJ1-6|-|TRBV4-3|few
CASSQDVNFGSPLHF
TGCGCCAGCAGCCAAGATGTGAATTTCGGTTCACCCCTCCACTTT